The 17 T cell receptor beta chains below come from one sample, sequenced in a study of cytomegalovirus exposure and HLA in healthy donors. PCR used 60 Vbeta primers and 13 Jbeta primers. TCRdb's copy holds only in-frame clones and misses some; the assay was immunoSEQ multiplex PCR. The table has about 130,000 clones, 80% seen once. Sequenced material: PBMCs. These receptors all stem from a young man in good health and CMV-seronegative.

The chain is built from TRBV5-1 and TRBJ2-5; D assignment may be TRBD1 or TRBD2 (5 bases each). V lost 4 bases to trimming and J lost 5 bases, with 18 bases between them. The CDR3 runs 15 residues. Germline values: CDR1 SGHRS, CDR2 YFSETQ. The CDR3 loop reads CASSLDWGRTETQYF. CDR3 nucleotide sequence: TGCGCCAGCAGCCTGGACTGGGGCCGCACGGAGACCCAGTACTTC.

The chain has TRBV6-5 and TRBJ1-1; D gene ambiguous. Trimming pared 6 bases from V and 0 bases from J, leaving 8 bases between. The CDR3 spans 13 residues. CDR1 is MNHEY, CDR2 SVGAGI, per germline. CDR3 amino acids: CASSRRVNTEAFF. CDR3 in DNA: TGTGCCAGCAGCAGACGGGTGAACACTGAAGCTTTCTTT.

This chain links TRBV14 with TRBJ2-5, with 14 bases fitting TRBD2. Germline assignment: CDR1 SGHDN and CDR2 FVKESK. V was pared by 5 bases and J by 5 bases, with 7 bases of the junction left unmatched. The CDR3 has 16 residues. The CDR3 protein is CASSNSGTSGSETQYF. The CDR3 DNA reads as TGTGCCAGCAGCAACTCCGGGACTAGCGGGAGTGAGACCCAGTACTTC. The full variable domain, with the rest looked up from reference TRBV14 and TRBJ2-5, is EAGVTQFPSHSVIEKGQTVTLRCDPISGHDNLYWYRRVMGKEIKFLLHFVKESKQDESGMPNNRFLAERTGGTYSTLKVQPAELEDSGVYFCASSNSGTSGSETQYFGPGTRLLVL.

Written as DNA, the CDR3 is TGTGCCATCAGTGAAGGCACAGTCTACGAGCAGTACTTC. It translates to CAISEGTVYEQYF. The chain uses TRBV10-3 and TRBJ2-7; D is ambiguous. Trimming removed 3 bases from V and 3 bases from J, with 9 bases in between. This CDR3 comprises 13 residues. The germline gives CDR1 ENHRY, CDR2 SYGVKD.

The chain has TRBV7-9 and TRBJ2-7; D gene ambiguous. There are 13 residues in the CDR3. Germline loops: CDR1 SEHNR, CDR2 FQNEAQ (reference sequence). V was clipped by 6 bases and J by 5 bases, with 14 bases between them. CDR3 loop: CASSNHSYHEQYF. The CDR3 nucleotides are TGTGCCAGCAGTAACCACTCGTACCACGAGCAGTACTTC. The full variable domain, in which reference TRBV7-9 and TRBJ2-7 provide the parts outside the CDR3, is DTGVSQNPRHKITKRGQNVTFRCDPISEHNRLYWYRQTLGQGPEFLTYFQNEAQLEKSRLLSDRFSAERPKGSFSTLEIQRTEQGDSAMYLCASSNHSYHEQYFGPGTRLTVT.

This clone has a single count. The chain uses TRBV25-1 and TRBJ1-3; no reliable D call. Trimming shortened V by 3 bases and J by 0 bases, and 6 bases separated the two germline ends. The length of the CDR3 is 14 residues. The germline CDR1 and CDR2 sequences are MGHDK and SYGVNS. Here the CDR3 DNA reads TGTGCCAGCAGTGAGGTGAGCTCTGGAAACACCATATATTTT. Protein sequence: CASSEVSSGNTIYF.

The chain recombines TRBV5-1 with TRBJ2-3; TRBD2 agrees at 14 bases. Germline CDR1 and CDR2: SGHRS and YFSETQ. Unmatched junction bases numbered 0, after V lost 0 bases and J lost 6 bases. This CDR3 region has 15 residues. CDR3 in DNA: TGCGCCAGCAGCTTGGGGACTAGCGGGGGGGATACGCAGTATTTT. Translation gives CASSLGTSGGDTQYF.

This chain connects TRBV9 to TRBJ2-1, with D unclear. Germline V lookup: CDR1 SGDLS, CDR2 YYNGEE. V was pared by 0 bases and J by 2 bases, with 9 bases between. The CDR3 length is 15 residues. CDR3 in amino acids: CASSVVTQTYNEQFF. CDR3 bases: TGTGCCAGCAGCGTAGTTACACAAACCTACAATGAGCAGTTCTTC.

This rearrangement joins TRBV6-1 to TRBJ2-4; a possible D gene is TRBD2 (6 bases). CDR3 size: 13 residues. Trimming shortened V by 7 bases and J by 5 bases, and 12 bases separated the two germline ends. Germline values: CDR1 MNHNS, CDR2 SASEGT. The CDR3 reads CASTVGGQNIQYF. DNA of the CDR3: TGTGCCAGCACCGTGGGGGGTCAAAACATTCAGTACTTC.

The rearrangement joins TRBV28 to TRBJ2-7; D unresolved. CDR1 and CDR2 from the germline V gene are MDHEN and SYDVKM. The CDR3 is made up of 14 amino acids. The V and J ends lost 5 bases and 3 bases respectively, with 14 bases between them. CDR3: CASSPDSMGYEQYF. The DNA for the CDR3 is TGTGCCAGCAGTCCAGACTCGATGGGCTACGAGCAGTACTTC.

The chain couples TRBV27 to TRBJ2-4; possible D gene TRBD2, 6 bases. The CDR3 runs 17 residues. V was shortened by 6 bases and J by 0 bases, with 18 bases between the two germline ends. Germline V gene data show CDR1 as MNHEY and CDR2 as SMNVEV (reference sequence). The CDR3 DNA is TGTGCCAGCAGACGGGAGCCTTTCCATCTAGCCAAAAACATTCAGTACTTC. Protein: CASRREPFHLAKNIQYF.

This sequence joins TRBV18 and TRBJ2-1; TRBD2 agrees at 10 bases. The CDR3 has 18 amino acids. In germline, CDR1 is KGHSH, CDR2 LQKENI. Trimming at V came to 3 bases and at J to 5 bases, leaving 13 bases not matched to a gene. The CDR3 spells CASSPISDYLAGDNEQFF. The CDR3 DNA is TGTGCCAGCTCACCCATTTCGGATTATCTAGCGGGAGACAATGAGCAGTTCTTC.

This chain connects TRBV28 to TRBJ2-7; 10 bases align to TRBD1. CDR3 length: 16 residues. Trimming at V came to 1 base and at J to 2 bases, leaving 5 bases not matched to a gene. CDR1 is MDHEN, CDR2 SYDVKM, per germline. The CDR3 loop is CASSLLDRGRPYEQYF. The CDR3 coding sequence is TGTGCCAGCAGTTTATTAGACAGGGGGCGACCCTACGAGCAGTACTTC.

This sequence joins TRBV7-9 and TRBJ1-2; no firm D call. Germline V gives CDR1 SEHNR, CDR2 FQNEAQ (reference sequence). V lost 3 bases and J lost 3, with 11 bases in between. The CDR3 totals 14 residues. The CDR3 region is CASSFWAGDYGYTF. The DNA for the CDR3 is TGTGCCAGCAGCTTCTGGGCCGGTGACTATGGCTACACCTTC.

The rearrangement uses TRBV9 and TRBJ1-1; D perhaps matches TRBD1 (5 bases). The CDR3 has 15 residues. Germline V CDR1 and CDR2: SGDLS, YYNGEE. Trimming left V 3 bases short and J 3 bases short, with 15 bases between. DNA of the CDR3: TGTGCCAGCAGCGGGGCGACAGTTCAGTACACTGAAGCTTTCTTT. It is translated as CASSGATVQYTEAFF. The entire variable domain, with the rest obtained from reference TRBV9 and TRBJ1-1, is as follows: DSGVTQTPKHLITATGQRVTLRCSPRSGDLSVYWYQQSLDQGLQFLIQYYNGEERAKGNILERFSAQQFPDLHSELNLSSLELGDSALYFCASSGATVQYTEAFFGQGTRLTVV.

The rearrangement uses TRBV7-3 and TRBJ2-3; the D is unclear. The CDR3 is 13 residues long. V dropped 1 base and J dropped 7 bases, with 9 bases sitting between them. Germline V gene lookup returns CDR1 SGHTA and CDR2 FQGTGA. DNA of the CDR3: TGTGCCAGCAGCTTAATTATCGCGCATACGCAGTATTTT. Translated, it gives CASSLIIAHTQYF. Full variable domain (rest looked up from reference TRBV7-3 and TRBJ2-3): GAGVSQTPSNKVTEKGKYVELRCDPISGHTALYWYRQSLGQGPEFLIYFQGTGAADDSGLPNDRFFAVRPEGSVSTLKIQRTERGDSAVYLCASSLIIAHTQYFGPGTRLTVL.

The chain has TRBV6-1 and TRBJ1-2, with D tentatively TRBD1 (5 bases). The V gene's germline CDR1 is MNHNS and CDR2 SASEGT. The CDR3 totals 16 residues. Between the trimmed V and J ends, which lost 3 bases and 2 bases, there was a span of 16 bases. Here the CDR3 reads CASSESGTRGNYGYTF. The CDR3 region has the DNA TGTGCCAGCAGTGAGTCCGGGACGCGGGGAAACTATGGCTACACCTTC.